This TCR beta chain appears in the sequencing data of a study of neurological immune-mediated disorders. The CDR3 is 13 residues long. Trimming took off 4 bases at V and 6 bases at J, with 12 bases between the two ends. Germline V gene lookup returns CDR1 SGHRS and CDR2 YFSETQ. The authors produced cDNA by 5'RACE using 10-nucleotide random UMIs. TCRdb re-derived calls from the 5' RACE reads in MiXCR, one entry per CDR3 protein. This table holds approximately 40,000 distinct CDR3 sequences, about 14% found once. The sorted libraries drew on roughly 1 million T cells that were CD4+ or CD8+. This clonotype was recorded at least ten times.

This TCR was sampled from a woman in her sixties or seventies with HTLV-1-associated myelopathy (HAM/TSP). The sequencing input was CD4+ T cells from blood. V usage is TRBV5-1 and J usage is TRBJ2-3, with no clear D. The CDR3 coding sequence is TGCGCCAGCAGCCTTCCTTCCCGGGATACGCAGTATTTT. It codes for CASSLPSRDTQYF.